This T cell receptor beta chain was captured by sequencing in a study of T cells in Graves' hyperthyroidism and ophthalmopathy (dated by TCRdb to the late 2010s). Study-level background: Peripheral blood was sampled at the time of initial diagnosis, prior to any treatment. To identify distinguishing TCR V-J signatures, a discovery cohort of 95 to 100 patients was used, comprising 43 with Graves' ophthalmopathy and roughly 60 with stable Graves' hyperthyroidism. Whether ophthalmopathy could be predicted prospectively was tested in an independent validation cohort made up of under 20 hyperthyroidism patients plus 17 patients who later progressed to ophthalmopathy. For training and testing, the 100 or so patients in the discovery cohort were randomly divided in a 7:3 ratio. Thyroid tissue and blood T-cell repertoires from about 6 Graves' hyperthyroidism patients were also compared in the study. After blood sampling, hyperthyroidism patients were treated with methimazole at a starting dose of 30 mg daily, and ophthalmopathy patients were treated with high-dose intravenous methylprednisolone. The paper reports TCR Vbeta CDR3 sequencing of approximately 140 peripheral blood samples: approximately 41 ophthalmopathy, about 75 hyperthyroidism and approximately 17 progressor patients. The paper's findings and limits, for the study overall: Blood samples also contained most of the expanded thyroid clonotypes (frequency above 0.001), which suggests that blood repertoires may reflect thyroid immune responses. No statistical method was used to set the sample size in advance, and investigators knew the group allocation. A 13 V-J signature model separated ophthalmopathy from stable hyperthyroidism, with 87.88% sensitivity and roughly 81% specificity in cross-validation and 80%/75% in testing. During validation, the model predicted progression to ophthalmopathy a median of around six months ahead of onset, with just under 71% sensitivity and almost 75% specificity.

V sheds 0 bases and J sheds 7 bases, leaving 7 bases between their ends. CDR1 and CDR2 (LNHNV, YYDKDF) derive from the germline V gene (reference sequence). Including cysteine and phenylalanine, the CDR3 has 13 amino acids. Just CDR3 DNA is preserved here, 39 bases in frame from base 1. A note on this clonotype: Its antigen remains undetermined. Per-nucleotide qualities are absent, and no much larger clonotype sits a single base away.

Amplification of TCR beta CDR3 regions was carried out from RNA transcripts. A first-round RT-PCR of the TCR CDR3 used the HTBI primer set with the Qiagen OneStep RT-PCR kit. Libraries were constructed in a second round of multiplex PCR, after which size selection and purification were performed. Libraries were sequenced paired-end with 100 bp reads on an Illumina HiSeq2000. From the authors' description of their analysis: SOAPnuke was used to process the raw data, throwing out any read that contained adapters or uncalled bases, had a mean Phred below 15, or lacked an exact constant-primer or identifier match. High-quality paired reads were merged using COPE v1.2.5, and each unique nucleotide sequence was defined as a clonotype. MiTCR v1.1 was used to align clonotypes to the IMGT TRBV, TRBD and TRBJ reference segments. The analysis was restricted to V-J combinations with a frequency above 0.0001, which together covered 99% to 99.2% of the repertoires. A TCS score was defined as the ratio between F50 (clonal expansion) and ExV (chaos), using BLOSUM62-based TCRdist between CDR3 peptides within each V-J. Welch's t-statistics and random forest reduced 500 to 550 V-J features to roughly 13, which were used in a naive Bayes classifier (R e1071). Using fastp at Q25 and MiXCR, TCRdb reprocessed the public reads and kept productive beta chains. Rows matching on CDR3 protein sequence are summarized as one entry with the most common DNA and genes. V and J calls and clone size were set by TCRdb, not the authors. This sample gives about 380,000 distinct CDR3 sequences in total; roughly 13% of them show up just once. The ten largest clones represent around 21% of the sample.

Hyperthyroidism patients were newly diagnosed, with disease duration under 2 months, and aged 18 to 65 years. Exclusion was applied to patients with uncontrolled infections, other autoimmune diseases, pregnancy or lactation. Diagnoses were based on clinical symptoms, serum thyroxine and TRAb, thyroid ultrasound and orbital computed tomography. Blood from progressor patients was collected at the time of first diagnosis with hyperthyroidism, before any ophthalmopathy symptoms had appeared. PBMCs were isolated from approximately 10 ml of fresh peripheral blood by Ficoll-Paque density gradient centrifugation. Progressor patients were first diagnosed with Graves' hyperthyroidism and then developed ophthalmopathy during follow-up. Total RNA was extracted with Trizol reagent, and quality was checked on an Agilent 2100 Bioanalyzer.

The material sequenced was blood. This clonotype was obtained from a man younger than 40 with Graves' hyperthyroidism that later progressed to Graves' ophthalmopathy. The receptor chain draws on TRBV15 and TRBJ1-5; the D gene cannot be resolved reliably. The DNA sequence follows: TGTGCCACCAGCAGAGAATCGGTCCAGCCCCAGCATTTT. This translates into CATSRESVQPQHF.